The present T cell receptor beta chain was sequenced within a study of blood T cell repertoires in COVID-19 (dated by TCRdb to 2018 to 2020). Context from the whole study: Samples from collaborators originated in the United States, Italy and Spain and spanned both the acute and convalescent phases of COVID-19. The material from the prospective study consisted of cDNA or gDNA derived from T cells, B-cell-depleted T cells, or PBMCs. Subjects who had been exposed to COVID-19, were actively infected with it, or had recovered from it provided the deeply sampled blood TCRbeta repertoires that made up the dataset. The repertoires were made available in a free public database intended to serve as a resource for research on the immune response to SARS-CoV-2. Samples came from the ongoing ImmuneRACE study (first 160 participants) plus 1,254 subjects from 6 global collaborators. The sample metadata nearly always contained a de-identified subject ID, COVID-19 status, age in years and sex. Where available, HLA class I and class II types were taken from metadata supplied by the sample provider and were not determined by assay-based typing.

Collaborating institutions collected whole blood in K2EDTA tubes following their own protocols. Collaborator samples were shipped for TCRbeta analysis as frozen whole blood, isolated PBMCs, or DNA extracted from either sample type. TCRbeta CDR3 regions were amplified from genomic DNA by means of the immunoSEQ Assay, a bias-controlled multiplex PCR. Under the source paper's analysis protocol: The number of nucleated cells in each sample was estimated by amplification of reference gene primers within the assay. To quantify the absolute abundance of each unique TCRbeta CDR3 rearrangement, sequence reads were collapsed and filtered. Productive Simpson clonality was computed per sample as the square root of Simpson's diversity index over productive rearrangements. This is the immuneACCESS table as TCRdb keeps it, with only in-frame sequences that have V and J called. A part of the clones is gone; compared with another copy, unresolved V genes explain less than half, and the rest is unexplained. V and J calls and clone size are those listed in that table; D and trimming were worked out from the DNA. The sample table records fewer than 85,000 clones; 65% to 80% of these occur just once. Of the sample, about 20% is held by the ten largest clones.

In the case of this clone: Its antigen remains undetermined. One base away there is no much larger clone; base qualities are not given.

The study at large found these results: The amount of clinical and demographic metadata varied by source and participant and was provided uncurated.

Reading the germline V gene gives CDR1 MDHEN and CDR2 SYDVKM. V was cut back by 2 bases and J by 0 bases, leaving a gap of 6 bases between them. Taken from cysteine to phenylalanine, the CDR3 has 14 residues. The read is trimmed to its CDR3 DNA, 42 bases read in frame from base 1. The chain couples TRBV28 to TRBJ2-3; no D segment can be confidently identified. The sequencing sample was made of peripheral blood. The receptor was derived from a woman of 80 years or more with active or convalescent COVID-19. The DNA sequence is TGTGCCAGCAGTTTACCTACTAGCACAGATACGCAGTATTTT. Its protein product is CASSLPTSTDTQYF.